This T cell receptor (beta chain) stems from a study of T-cell reconstitution after alpha-beta-depleted transplantation in children. Unique molecular identifiers were incorporated into the prepared TCRbeta library. MiXCR was run by TCRdb on the PCR reads, yielding one entry per CDR3 protein. The sample shows around 410,000 distinct CDR3 sequences, approximately 10% of them seen only once. The CDR3 has 16 residues. CDR1 is SGDLS and CDR2 is YYNGEE in the germline V gene. Losses at the gene ends were 3 bases for V and 1 base for J; bases not matched to a gene: 9. This TCR was recovered from a human donor who donated a stem cell graft to a child with acute myeloid leukemia. The chain is built from TRBV9 and TRBJ1-1; 7 nucleotides line up with TRBD1. Sequenced here: PBMCs from the stem cell graft donor, sampled from the stem cell graft. CDR3 bases: TGTGCCAGCAGCGCCCCAGGTGACAGGGCGAACACTGAAGCTTTCTTT. Protein product: CASSAPGDRANTEAFF.